This passage covers 5 T cell receptor beta chains from one sample sequenced in a study of T cells in Graves' hyperthyroidism and ophthalmopathy. Using RNA transcripts as the source, TCR beta CDR3 regions were amplified. HTBI primers drove first-round RT-PCR of the TCR CDR3. TCRdb passed the multiplex PCR reads through MiXCR, listing each CDR3 protein once. The sample carries about 660,000 distinct CDR3 sequences, 45% recorded once. Specimen: peripheral blood or thyroid tissue (not recorded which). These receptors originate from an adult man with Graves' disease, either hyperthyroidism or ophthalmopathy (not recorded which).

This clonotype occurred many times. An end of the junction differs from the germline gene, which may be a read error. The chain is built from TRBV7-7 and TRBJ2-2; 7 positions match TRBD1. The CDR3 totals 15 residues. Germline V gene data show CDR1 as SSHAT and CDR2 as FNYEAQ (reference sequence). CDR3 DNA sequence: TGTGCTAGCAGCTTAGGAACAGGGGTGATCGGGGAGCTGTTTTTT. Translation gives CASSLGTGVIGELFF.

A single count supports this clonotype. V and J are TRBV7-9 and TRBJ2-7, with 11 bases identical to TRBD1. The CDR3 is 16 residues long. V lost 4 bases to trimming and J lost 3 bases; unmatched junction nucleotides: 8. Germline V gene sequence: CDR1 SEHNR, CDR2 FQNEAQ (reference sequence). The CDR3 loop is CASSSWGDRGDYEQYF. The CDR3 nucleotides read TGTGCCAGCAGCTCTTGGGGGGACAGGGGGGACTACGAGCAGTACTTC.

This chain joins TRBV9 and TRBJ1-5; TRBD1 matches 7 bases. CDR1 and CDR2 from the germline V gene are SGDLS and YYNGEE. CDR3 size: 17 residues. The CDR3: CASGLVLTGKGNQPQHF. The CDR3 DNA sequence: TGTGCTAGTGGTTTGGTACTGACAGGGAAGGGCAATCAGCCCCAGCATTTT.

The sample holds one count of this clonotype. The V gene is TRBV7-9, the J gene TRBJ2-2; no firm D call. The CDR3 runs 14 residues. V lost 2 bases and J lost 2, with 6 bases in between. Germline CDR1 and CDR2: SEHNR and FQNEAQ (reference sequence). CDR3 coding DNA: TGTGCCAGCAGCTTATACATTAACACCGGGGAGCTGTTTTTT. This sequence encodes CASSLYINTGELFF.

This clonotype has a count of ten or more. This sequence joins TRBV25-1 and TRBJ2-7; 9 nucleotides agree with TRBD1. The CDR3 sequence is 15 residues long. The ends lost 3 bases at V and 3 bases at J; junction bases unmatched: 6. Looked up from germline, CDR1 is MGHDK and CDR2 is SYGVNS. CDR3 protein: CASSDAGTGIYEQYF. The CDR3 DNA reads TGTGCCAGCAGTGATGCCGGGACAGGGATCTACGAGCAGTACTTC.